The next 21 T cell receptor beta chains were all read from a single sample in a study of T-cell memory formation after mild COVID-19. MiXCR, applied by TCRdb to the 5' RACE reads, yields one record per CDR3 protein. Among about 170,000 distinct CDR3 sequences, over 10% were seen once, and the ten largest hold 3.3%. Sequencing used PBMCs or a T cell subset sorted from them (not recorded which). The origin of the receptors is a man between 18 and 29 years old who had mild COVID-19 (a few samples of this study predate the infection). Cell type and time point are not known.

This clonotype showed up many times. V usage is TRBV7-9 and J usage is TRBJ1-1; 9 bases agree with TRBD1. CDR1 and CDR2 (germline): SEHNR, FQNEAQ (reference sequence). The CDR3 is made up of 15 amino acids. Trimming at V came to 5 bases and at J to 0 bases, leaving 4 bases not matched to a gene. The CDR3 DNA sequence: TGTGCCAGCAGCCTGACAGGGGGGATGAACACTGAAGCTTTCTTT. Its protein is CASSLTGGMNTEAFF.

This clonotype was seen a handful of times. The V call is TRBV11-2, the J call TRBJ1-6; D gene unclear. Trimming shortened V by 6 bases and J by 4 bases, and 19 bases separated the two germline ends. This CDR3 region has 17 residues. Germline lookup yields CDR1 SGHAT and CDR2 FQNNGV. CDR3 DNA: TGTGCCAGCAGACGTCCGGGCCTTGCGATTTATAATTCACCCCTCCACTTT. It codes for CASRRPGLAIYNSPLHF. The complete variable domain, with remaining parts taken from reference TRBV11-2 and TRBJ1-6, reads EAGVAQSPRYKIIEKRQSVAFWCNPISGHATLYWYQQILGQGPKLLIQFQNNGVVDDSQLPKDRFSAERLKGVDSTLKIQPAKLEDSAVYLCASRRPGLAIYNSPLHFGNGTRLTVT.

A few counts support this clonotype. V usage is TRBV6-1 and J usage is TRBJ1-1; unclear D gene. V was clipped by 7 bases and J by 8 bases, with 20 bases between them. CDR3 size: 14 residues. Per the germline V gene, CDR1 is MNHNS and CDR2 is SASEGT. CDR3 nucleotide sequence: TGTGCCAGCAAACGGACGGAACAAGGTGTGGAAGCTTTCTTT. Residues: CASKRTEQGVEAFF.

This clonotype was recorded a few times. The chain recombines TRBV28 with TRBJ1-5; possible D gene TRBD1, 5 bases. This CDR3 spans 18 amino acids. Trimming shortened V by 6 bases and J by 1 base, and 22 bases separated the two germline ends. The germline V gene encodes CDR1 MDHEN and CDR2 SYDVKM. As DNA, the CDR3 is TGTGCCAGCAGCGAGTTTGCGGGCTACCGGGACAGCAATCAGCCCCAGCATTTT. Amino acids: CASSEFAGYRDSNQPQHF.

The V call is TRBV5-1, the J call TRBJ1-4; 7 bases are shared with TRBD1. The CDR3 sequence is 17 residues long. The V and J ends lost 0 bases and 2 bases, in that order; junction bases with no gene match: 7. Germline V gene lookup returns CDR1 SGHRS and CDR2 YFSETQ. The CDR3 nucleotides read TGCGCCAGCAGCTTGGGGGACAGAGTAAATACTAATGAAAAACTGTTTTTT. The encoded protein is CASSLGDRVNTNEKLFF.

The CDR3 protein is CSAPVRGAGEQFF. The CDR3 coding sequence is TGCAGTGCTCCAGTGCGGGGGGCGGGTGAGCAGTTCTTC. The chain links TRBV20-1 to TRBJ2-1, with 8 bases identical to TRBD2. The germline CDR1 and CDR2 sequences are DFQATT and SNEGSKA (reference sequence). The CDR3 length is 13 residues. J gave up 9 bases and V 5 bases, and 9 bases lay outside the gene matches.

CDR3 region: CSAMTGLAKNIQYF. The CDR3 coding sequence is TGCAGTGCGATGACTGGTCTAGCCAAAAACATTCAGTACTTC. The chain employs TRBV20-1 and TRBJ2-4; D not certain. Trimming left V 6 bases short and J 0 bases short, with 12 bases between. Germline values: CDR1 DFQATT, CDR2 SNEGSKA (reference sequence). The CDR3 sequence is 14 residues long.

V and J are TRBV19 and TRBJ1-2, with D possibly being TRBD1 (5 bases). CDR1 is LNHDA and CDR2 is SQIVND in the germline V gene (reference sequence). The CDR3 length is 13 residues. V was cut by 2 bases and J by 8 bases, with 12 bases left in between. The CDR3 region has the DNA TGTGCCAGTAGTATATCAGGGAGAGCGGGCTACACCTTC. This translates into CASSISGRAGYTF.

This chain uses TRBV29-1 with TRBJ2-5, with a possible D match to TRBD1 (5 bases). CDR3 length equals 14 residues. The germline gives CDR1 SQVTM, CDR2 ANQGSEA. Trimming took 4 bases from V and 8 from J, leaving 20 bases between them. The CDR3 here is CSVGGAEPSRTQYF. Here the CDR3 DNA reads TGCAGCGTTGGTGGGGCGGAACCAAGTCGCACCCAGTACTTC.

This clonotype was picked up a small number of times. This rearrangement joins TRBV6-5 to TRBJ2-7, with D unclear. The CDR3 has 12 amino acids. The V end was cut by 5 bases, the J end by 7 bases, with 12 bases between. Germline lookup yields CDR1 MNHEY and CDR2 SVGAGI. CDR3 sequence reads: CASSTFAAEQYF. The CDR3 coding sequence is TGTGCCAGCAGTACATTCGCGGCGGAGCAGTACTTC.

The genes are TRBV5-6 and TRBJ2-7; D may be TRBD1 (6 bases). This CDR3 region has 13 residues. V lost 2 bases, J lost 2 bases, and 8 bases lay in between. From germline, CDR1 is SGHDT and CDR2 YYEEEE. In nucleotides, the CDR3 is TGTGCCAGCAGCTTCTCAGGGGCCTACGAGCAGTACTTC. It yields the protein CASSFSGAYEQYF.

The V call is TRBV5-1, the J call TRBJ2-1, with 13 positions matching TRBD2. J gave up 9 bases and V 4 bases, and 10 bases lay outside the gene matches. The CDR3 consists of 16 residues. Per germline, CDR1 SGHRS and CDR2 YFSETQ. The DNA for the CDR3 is TGCGCCAGCAGCCTGGGGACTAGCGGGGAGGCAGGTGAGCAGTTCTTC. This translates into CASSLGTSGEAGEQFF.

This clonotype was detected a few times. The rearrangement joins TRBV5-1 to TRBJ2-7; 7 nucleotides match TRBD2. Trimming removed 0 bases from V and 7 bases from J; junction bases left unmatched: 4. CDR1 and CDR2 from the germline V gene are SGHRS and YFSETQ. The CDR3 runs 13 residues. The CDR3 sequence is CASSLGAGGEQYF. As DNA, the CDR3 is TGCGCCAGCAGCTTGGGGGCCGGGGGGGAGCAGTACTTC. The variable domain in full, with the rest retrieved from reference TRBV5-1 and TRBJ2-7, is KAGVTQTPRYLIKTRGQQVTLSCSPISGHRSVSWYQQTPGQGLQFLFEYFSETQRNKGNFPGRFSGRQFSNSRSEMNVSTLELGDSALYLCASSLGAGGEQYFGPGTRLTVT.

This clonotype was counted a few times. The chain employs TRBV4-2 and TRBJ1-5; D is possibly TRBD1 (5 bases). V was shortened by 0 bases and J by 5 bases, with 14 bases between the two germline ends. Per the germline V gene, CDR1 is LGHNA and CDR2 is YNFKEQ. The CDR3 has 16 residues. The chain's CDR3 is CASSQDWGGLHQPQHF. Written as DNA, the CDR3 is TGTGCCAGCAGCCAAGACTGGGGGGGGTTGCATCAGCCCCAGCATTTT.

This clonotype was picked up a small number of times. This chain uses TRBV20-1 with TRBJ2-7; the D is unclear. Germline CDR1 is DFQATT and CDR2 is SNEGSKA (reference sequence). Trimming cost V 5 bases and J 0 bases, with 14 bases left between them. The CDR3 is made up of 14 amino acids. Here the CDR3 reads CSAVQGSSSYEQYF. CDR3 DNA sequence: TGCAGTGCTGTCCAAGGGTCAAGCTCCTACGAGCAGTACTTC.

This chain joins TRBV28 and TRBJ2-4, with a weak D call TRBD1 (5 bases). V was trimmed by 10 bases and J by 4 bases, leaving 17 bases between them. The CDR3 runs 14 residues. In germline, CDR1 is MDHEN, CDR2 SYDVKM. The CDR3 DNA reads TGTGCCACCCGCCCCGACAGACAGAAAAACATTCAGTACTTC. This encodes CATRPDRQKNIQYF.

The CDR3 region has the DNA TGCGCCAGCAACTTAGAGGGTGGCTACACCTTC. Its protein is CASNLEGGYTF. The J gene is TRBJ1-2, the V gene TRBV5-1; no clear D. This CDR3 spans 11 amino acids. Germline values: CDR1 SGHRS, CDR2 YFSETQ. Trimming took 6 bases from V and 7 from J, leaving 10 bases between them.

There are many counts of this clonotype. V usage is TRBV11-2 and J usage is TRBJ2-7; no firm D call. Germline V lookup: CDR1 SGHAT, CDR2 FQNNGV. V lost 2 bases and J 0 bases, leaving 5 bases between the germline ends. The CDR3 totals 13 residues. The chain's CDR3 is CASSLSASYEQYV. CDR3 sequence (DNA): TGTGCCAGCAGCTTATCGGCCTCCTACGAGCAGTACGTC.

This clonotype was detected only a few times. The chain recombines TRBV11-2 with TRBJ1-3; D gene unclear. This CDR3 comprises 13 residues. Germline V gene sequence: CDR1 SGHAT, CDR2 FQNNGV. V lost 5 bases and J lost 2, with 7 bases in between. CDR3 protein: CASSLNTGNTIYF. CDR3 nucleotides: TGTGCCAGCAGCCTCAATACTGGAAACACCATATATTTT.

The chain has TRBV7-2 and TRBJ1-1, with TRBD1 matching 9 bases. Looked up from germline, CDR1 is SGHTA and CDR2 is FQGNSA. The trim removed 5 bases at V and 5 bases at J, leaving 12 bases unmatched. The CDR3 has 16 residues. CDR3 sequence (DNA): TGTGCCAGCAGCCCCGGGACAGGGCGGGATGGTACTGAAGCTTTCTTT. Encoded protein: CASSPGTGRDGTEAFF.

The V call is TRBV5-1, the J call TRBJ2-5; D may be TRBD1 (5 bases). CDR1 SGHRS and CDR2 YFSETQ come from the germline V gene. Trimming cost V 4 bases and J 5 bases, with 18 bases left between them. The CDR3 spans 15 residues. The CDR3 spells CASSPRQGSWETQYF. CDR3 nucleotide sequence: TGCGCCAGCAGCCCCAGGCAGGGATCGTGGGAGACCCAGTACTTC.